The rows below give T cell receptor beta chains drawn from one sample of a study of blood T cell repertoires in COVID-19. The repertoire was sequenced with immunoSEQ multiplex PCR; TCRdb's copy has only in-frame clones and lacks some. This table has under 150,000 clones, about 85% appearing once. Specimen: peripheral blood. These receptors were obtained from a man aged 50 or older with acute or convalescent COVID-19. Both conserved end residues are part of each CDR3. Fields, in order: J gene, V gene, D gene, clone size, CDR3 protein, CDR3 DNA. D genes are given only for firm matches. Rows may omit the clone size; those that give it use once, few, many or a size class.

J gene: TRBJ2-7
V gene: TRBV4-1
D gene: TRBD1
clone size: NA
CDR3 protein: CASSPRAGGSYEQYF
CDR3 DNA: TGCGCCAGCAGCCCCAGAGCAGGGGGATCCTACGAGCAGTACTTC

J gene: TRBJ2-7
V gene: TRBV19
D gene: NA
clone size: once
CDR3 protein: CASSQQQGLEQYF
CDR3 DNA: TGTGCCAGTAGTCAGCAACAGGGTTTGGAGCAGTACTTC

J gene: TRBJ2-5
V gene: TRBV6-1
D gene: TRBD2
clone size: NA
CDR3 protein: CASSEILAGGRETQYF
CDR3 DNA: TGTGCCAGCAGTGAAATCCTAGCGGGGGGGAGAGAGACCCAGTACTTC

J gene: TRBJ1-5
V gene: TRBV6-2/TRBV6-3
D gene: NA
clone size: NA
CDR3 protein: CASSPQVANQPQHF
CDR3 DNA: TGTGCCAGCAGCCCCCAGGTGGCCAATCAGCCCCAGCATTTT

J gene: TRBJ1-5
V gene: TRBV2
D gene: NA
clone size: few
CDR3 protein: CASSPPRGGQPQHF
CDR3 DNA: TGTGCCAGCAGCCCCCCGAGGGGAGGTCAGCCCCAGCATTTT

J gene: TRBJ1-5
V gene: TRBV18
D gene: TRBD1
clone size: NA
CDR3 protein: CASSPGTEAQPQHF
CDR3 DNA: TGTGCCAGCTCACCCGGGACAGAGGCCCAGCCCCAGCATTTT

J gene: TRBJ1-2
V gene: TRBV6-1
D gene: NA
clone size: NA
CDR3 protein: CASSEAVPYGYTF
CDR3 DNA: TGTGCCAGCAGTGAGGCAGTCCCATATGGCTACACCTTC

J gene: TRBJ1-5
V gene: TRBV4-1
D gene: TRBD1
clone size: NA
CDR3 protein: CASSQDLGQGRSNQPQHF
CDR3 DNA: TGCGCCAGCAGCCAAGATCTGGGACAGGGACGGAGCAATCAGCCCCAGCATTTT

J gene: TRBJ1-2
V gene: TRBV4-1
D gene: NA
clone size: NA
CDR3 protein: CASSQEDSLNYGYTF
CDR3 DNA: TGCGCCAGCAGCCAAGAGGACAGCCTCAACTATGGCTACACCTTC

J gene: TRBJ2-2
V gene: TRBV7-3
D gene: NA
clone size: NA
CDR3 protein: CASSLLNGGTGELFF
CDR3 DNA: TGTGCCAGCAGCTTACTAAACGGGGGCACCGGGGAGCTGTTTTTT

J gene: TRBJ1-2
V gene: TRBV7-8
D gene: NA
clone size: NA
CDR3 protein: CASSQEGGAYYGYTF
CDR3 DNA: TGTGCCAGCAGCCAAGAGGGGGGGGCATACTATGGCTACACCTTC

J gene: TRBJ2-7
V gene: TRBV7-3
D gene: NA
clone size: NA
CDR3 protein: CASSLNIQGEQYF
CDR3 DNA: TGTGCCAGCAGCTTAAATATCCAGGGCGAGCAGTACTTC

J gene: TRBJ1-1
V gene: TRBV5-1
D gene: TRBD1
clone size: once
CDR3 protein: CASSLEGASTEAFF
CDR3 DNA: TGCGCCAGCAGCTTGGAGGGGGCGAGCACTGAAGCTTTCTTT

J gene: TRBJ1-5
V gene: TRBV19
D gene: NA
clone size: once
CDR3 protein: CASSIGTFWGDQPQHF
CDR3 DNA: TGTGCCAGTAGTATAGGTACGTTTTGGGGGGATCAGCCCCAGCATTTT

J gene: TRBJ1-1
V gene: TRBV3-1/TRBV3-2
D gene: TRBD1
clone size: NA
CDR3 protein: CASSQVGQGEAFF
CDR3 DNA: TGTGCCAGCAGCCAAGTAGGACAGGGTGAAGCTTTCTTT

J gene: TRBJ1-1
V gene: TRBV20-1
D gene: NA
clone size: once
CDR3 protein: CSASPNALPEAFF
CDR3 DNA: TGCAGTGCTAGTCCTAACGCATTACCTGAAGCTTTCTTT

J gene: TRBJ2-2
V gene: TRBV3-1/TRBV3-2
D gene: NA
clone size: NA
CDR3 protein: CASSPTAGGELFF
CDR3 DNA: TGTGCCAGCAGCCCGACCGCGGGCGGGGAGCTGTTTTTT

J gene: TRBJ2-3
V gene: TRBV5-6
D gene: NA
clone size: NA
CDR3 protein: CASFWGGAGSTDTQYF
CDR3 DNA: TGTGCCAGCTTTTGGGGCGGGGCAGGGAGCACAGATACGCAGTATTTT

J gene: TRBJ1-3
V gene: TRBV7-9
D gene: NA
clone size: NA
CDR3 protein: CASSLGTPGNTIYF
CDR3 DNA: TGTGCCAGCAGCTTAGGCACTCCCGGAAACACCATATATTTT

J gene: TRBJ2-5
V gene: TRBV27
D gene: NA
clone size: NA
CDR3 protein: CASSSSTGGWKETQYF
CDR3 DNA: NA

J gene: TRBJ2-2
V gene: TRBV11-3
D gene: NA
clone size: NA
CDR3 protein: CASSLYGGSNTGELFF
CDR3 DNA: TGTGCCAGCAGCTTATACGGCGGGTCGAACACCGGGGAGCTGTTTTTT

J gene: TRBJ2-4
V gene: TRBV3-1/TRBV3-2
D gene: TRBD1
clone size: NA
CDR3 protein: CASSRLGTDSLAKNIQYF
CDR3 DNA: TGTGCCAGCAGCCGCCTAGGGACAGATTCACTAGCCAAAAACATTCAGTACTTC

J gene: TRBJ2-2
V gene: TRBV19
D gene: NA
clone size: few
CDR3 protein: CASNEWNTGELFF
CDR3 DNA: TGTGCCAGTAATGAGTGGAACACCGGGGAGCTGTTTTTT

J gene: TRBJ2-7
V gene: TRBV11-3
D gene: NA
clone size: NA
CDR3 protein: CASSLGPGYEQYF
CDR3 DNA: TGTGCCAGCAGCTTAGGGCCCGGGTACGAGCAGTACTTC

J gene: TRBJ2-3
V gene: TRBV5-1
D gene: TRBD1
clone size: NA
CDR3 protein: CASRAGQGSTDTQYF
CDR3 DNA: TGCGCCAGCAGGGCCGGACAGGGGAGTACAGATACGCAGTATTTT